These 27 T cell receptor beta chains were sequenced from one sample in a study of OX40 agonist ivuxolimab in advanced cancers. Clones were read by immunoSEQ multiplex PCR, and TCRdb kept only the in-frame ones, dropping some. The repertoire holds around 110,000 clones, with 90% as singletons. Sequences were derived from CD4+ or CD8+ T cells sorted from blood, sampled in a trial of the OX40 agonist ivuxolimab. The receptors here all came from an adult with an advanced solid tumor such as melanoma, head and neck, liver or kidney cancer.

The chain combines TRBV11-2 with TRBJ2-3, with D unresolved. Trimming left V 7 bases short and J 1 base short, with 15 bases between. Germline V gives CDR1 SGHAT, CDR2 FQNNGV. The CDR3 has 15 amino acids. The CDR3 loop is CASTPGVERTDTQYF. The CDR3 nucleotides read TGTGCCAGCACCCCAGGAGTAGAACGCACAGATACGCAGTATTTT. Complete variable domain (other parts from reference TRBV11-2 and TRBJ2-3): EAGVAQSPRYKIIEKRQSVAFWCNPISGHATLYWYQQILGQGPKLLIQFQNNGVVDDSQLPKDRFSAERLKGVDSTLKIQPAKLEDSAVYLCASTPGVERTDTQYFGPGTRLTVL.

This chain connects TRBV2 to TRBJ2-2, with D tentatively TRBD1 or TRBD2 (5 bases each). CDR1 and CDR2 from the germline V gene are SNHLY and FYNNEI. Trimming pared 7 bases from V and 8 bases from J, leaving 11 bases between. This CDR3 comprises 12 residues. CDR3 region: CASMRGTGELFF. DNA for the CDR3: TGTGCCAGCATGAGAGGGACGGGGGAGCTGTTTTTT.

This clone was recorded only once. This rearrangement joins TRBV6-6 to TRBJ2-3; D tentatively fits TRBD1 or TRBD2 (5 bases each). V lost 3 bases and J lost 2, with 12 bases in between. Germline CDR1 reads MNHNY; CDR2 reads SVGAGI (reference sequence). The CDR3 length is 15 residues. CDR3 nucleotides: TGTGCCAGCAGTTATAGAGGGGATGACACAGATACGCAGTATTTT. Its protein product is CASSYRGDDTDTQYF.

The chain employs TRBV28 and TRBJ1-2; TRBD1 aligns across 8 bases. Germline CDR1 and CDR2: MDHEN and SYDVKM. J was trimmed by 2 bases and V by 4 bases; bases with no gene match: 21. The CDR3 runs 20 residues. The CDR3 coding sequence is TGTGCCAGCAGTTCCCCTTTACCAAACCCGGACAGGGAAGGAAACTATGGCTACACCTTC. This codes for CASSSPLPNPDREGNYGYTF.

J is TRBJ2-4 and V is TRBV5-1; 8 nucleotides align to TRBD1. Germline V gene sequence: CDR1 SGHRS, CDR2 YFSETQ. The CDR3 has 13 amino acids. The trim removed 4 bases at V and 6 bases at J, leaving 3 bases unmatched. CDR3 loop: CASSLGQGNIQYF. DNA for the CDR3: TGCGCCAGCAGCCTAGGACAGGGAAACATTCAGTACTTC.

The genes are TRBV28 and TRBJ1-6; TRBD1 agrees at 7 bases. Trimming took 6 bases from V and 7 from J; bases not matched to a gene: 6. Germline CDR1 is MDHEN and CDR2 is SYDVKM. The CDR3 sequence is 14 residues long. The CDR3 spells CASSPTGINSPLHF. Here the CDR3 DNA reads TGTGCCAGCAGCCCGACAGGGATCAATTCACCCCTCCACTTT. The full variable domain, in which reference TRBV28 and TRBJ1-6 provide the parts outside the CDR3, is DVKVTQSSRYLVKRTGEKVFLECVQDMDHENMFWYRQDPGLGLRLIYFSYDVKMKEKGDIPEGYSVSREKKERFSLILESASTNQTSMYLCASSPTGINSPLHFGNGTRLTVT.

J is TRBJ1-1 and V is TRBV19, with D tentatively TRBD1 (6 bases). Germline CDR1 LNHDA, CDR2 SQIVND (reference sequence). V shed 5 bases and J shed 0 bases, with 19 bases lying between them. The CDR3 contains 17 residues. CDR3 DNA: TGTGCCAGTAGTGTCGGACAGTCGGGTGGCATGAACACTGAAGCTTTCTTT. Translating it yields CASSVGQSGGMNTEAFF. The full variable domain, in which reference TRBV19 and TRBJ1-1 provide the parts outside the CDR3, is DGGITQSPKYLFRKEGQNVTLSCEQNLNHDAMYWYRQDPGQGLRLIYYSQIVNDFQKGDIAEGYSVSREKKESFPLTVTSAQKNPTAFYLCASSVGQSGGMNTEAFFGQGTRLTVV.

This clone was observed once. In the same sample, other DNA sequences code for this CDR3. The gene calls are TRBV5-5 and TRBJ2-1; unclear D gene. The germline CDR1 and CDR2 sequences are SGHKS and YYEKEE (reference sequence). Trimming shortened V by 0 bases and J by 0 bases, and 7 bases separated the two germline ends. The CDR3 totals 15 residues. CDR3 DNA sequence: TGTGCCAGCAGCTTGGGACTTGGCTCCTACAATGAGCAGTTCTTC. It specifies CASSLGLGSYNEQFF.

The table lists this clone with a count of one. The gene calls are TRBV10-1 and TRBJ1-4, with a weak D call TRBD1 (5 bases). Trimming pared 3 bases from V and 6 bases from J, leaving 8 bases between. The length of the CDR3 is 13 residues. The germline gives CDR1 WNHNN, CDR2 SYGVQD (reference sequence). In DNA, the CDR3 is TGCGCCAGCAGTGACAGGGTTGATGAAAAACTGTTTTTT. It translates to CASSDRVDEKLFF.

V usage is TRBV10-3 and J usage is TRBJ2-1, with 8 bases matching TRBD1. V lost 6 bases, J lost 8 bases, and 6 bases stayed unmatched. Germline V gene data show CDR1 as ENHRY and CDR2 as SYGVKD. The CDR3 consists of 13 residues. CDR3 residues: CAISLDRDHEQFF. The CDR3 DNA follows: TGTGCCATCAGCCTGGACAGGGACCATGAGCAGTTCTTC.

The genes are TRBV11-3 and TRBJ1-1; D not resolved. Deletions cut 3 bases from V and 5 bases from J, with 10 bases between. The CDR3 is 13 amino acids. CDR1 SGHNT and CDR2 YENEEA come from the germline V gene. The CDR3 loop is CASSFRDGTEAFF. The CDR3, as DNA: TGTGCCAGCAGCTTCAGAGACGGGACTGAAGCTTTCTTT. The whole variable domain, remainder taken from reference TRBV11-3 and TRBJ1-1, is EAGVVQSPRYKIIEKKQPVAFWCNPISGHNTLYWYLQNLGQGPELLIRYENEEAVDDSQLPKDRFSAERLKGVDSTLKIQPAELGDSAVYLCASSFRDGTEAFFGQGTRLTVV.

The rearrangement joins TRBV9 to TRBJ1-2, with a possible D match to TRBD1 (5 bases). The ends were cut back, 3 bases at V and 2 bases at J, with 11 bases in the middle. The length of the CDR3 is 14 residues. Germline-derived CDR1 and CDR2 are SGDLS and YYNGEE. This CDR3 reads CASSANRLNYGYTF. The CDR3 nucleotides read TGTGCCAGCAGCGCGAACAGGCTAAACTATGGCTACACCTTC.

This clone turned up a few times. The chain carries TRBV7-9 and TRBJ1-6; tentatively, D is TRBD1 (5 bases). The CDR3 runs to 13 residues. Germline V gene data show CDR1 as SEHNR and CDR2 as FQNEAQ (reference sequence). Trimming left V 4 bases short and J 9 bases short, with 10 bases between. The CDR3 DNA reads as TGTGCCAGCAGCTCAGAGGGGTTTTCACCCCTCCACTTT. It specifies CASSSEGFSPLHF.

V gene TRBV25-1 combines with J gene TRBJ1-2; 11 bases are shared with TRBD1. CDR3 length equals 14 residues. After removal of 6 bases from V and 8 bases from J, the junction contained 8 bases not matched to a gene. The germline V gene has CDR1 MGHDK and CDR2 SYGVNS. CDR3 coding DNA: TGTGCCAGCAGGACTCGGGACAGGGGGAACGGCTACACCTTC. Translated, it gives CASRTRDRGNGYTF.

The CDR3 is CASSVESIYSNQPQHF. The CDR3 DNA follows: TGTGCCAGCAGCGTAGAATCGATCTATAGCAATCAGCCCCAGCATTTT. The genes are TRBV9 and TRBJ1-5; no definite D call. CDR1 is SGDLS, CDR2 YYNGEE, per germline. V lost 0 bases to trimming and J lost 0 bases, with 10 bases between them. The CDR3 covers 16 residues. The whole variable domain, filled in from reference TRBV9 and TRBJ1-5, reads DSGVTQTPKHLITATGQRVTLRCSPRSGDLSVYWYQQSLDQGLQFLIQYYNGEERAKGNILERFSAQQFPDLHSELNLSSLELGDSALYFCASSVESIYSNQPQHFGDGTRLSIL.

The chain uses TRBV28 and TRBJ2-7; D is unresolved. V lost 7 bases and J 5 bases, leaving 15 bases between the germline ends. Per germline, CDR1 MDHEN and CDR2 SYDVKM. This CDR3 is built from 13 residues. As DNA, the CDR3 is TGTGCCAGCATCCCTGGAACGGTCCACGAGCAGTACTTC. Translated, it gives CASIPGTVHEQYF. Together with reference TRBV28 and TRBJ2-7, the CDR3 gives the full variable domain: DVKVTQSSRYLVKRTGEKVFLECVQDMDHENMFWYRQDPGLGLRLIYFSYDVKMKEKGDIPEGYSVSREKKERFSLILESASTNQTSMYLCASIPGTVHEQYFGPGTRLTVT.

The chain is built from TRBV4-3 and TRBJ1-6, with a weak D call TRBD1 (6 bases). The V and J ends lost 0 bases and 0 bases respectively, with 12 bases between them. The CDR3 runs to 18 residues. Germline-derived CDR1 and CDR2 are LGHNA and YSLEER. The CDR3 region has the DNA TGCGCCAGCAGCCAAGATCAGCAGGGGAGCTCCTATAATTCACCCCTCCACTTT. Translation gives CASSQDQQGSSYNSPLHF.

This chain joins TRBV18 and TRBJ2-5; D not resolved. The CDR3 consists of 13 residues. Trimming took 5 bases from V and 2 from J, leaving 9 bases between them. The germline V gene encodes CDR1 KGHSH and CDR2 LQKENI. The CDR3 DNA follows: TGTGCCAGCTCAAAAACAGTACAAGAGACCCAGTACTTC. Its protein product is CASSKTVQETQYF. The whole variable domain, filled in from reference TRBV18 and TRBJ2-5, reads NAGVMQNPRHLVRRRGQEARLRCSPMKGHSHVYWYRQLPEEGLKFMVYLQKENIIDESGMPKERFSAEFPKEGPSILRIQQVVRGDSAAYFCASSKTVQETQYFGPGTRLLVL.

The chain joins TRBV30 to TRBJ2-3; possible D gene TRBD1, 8 bases. V gave up 5 bases and J gave up 0 bases, with 18 bases separating them. From germline, CDR1 is GTSNPN and CDR2 SVGIG (reference sequence). The CDR3 runs to 16 residues. CDR3 protein: CAWGAGQATSTDTQYF. The DNA for the CDR3 is TGTGCCTGGGGAGCGGGACAGGCAACTAGCACAGATACGCAGTATTTT.

The chain joins TRBV20-1 to TRBJ2-7; D might be TRBD1 or TRBD2, each matching 6 bases. The V end was cut by 3 bases, the J end by 7 bases, with 10 bases between. Germline lookup yields CDR1 DFQATT and CDR2 SNEGSKA (reference sequence). The CDR3 sequence is 11 residues long. CDR3 coding DNA: TGCAGTGCTAGTACAGGGAGGGAGCAGTACTTC. It encodes CSASTGREQYF.

The CDR3 nucleotides read TGTGCCAGCAGCCGCGGGACTAGCGGGGGGAATACGCAGTATTTT. Protein product: CASSRGTSGGNTQYF. This sequence joins TRBV13 and TRBJ2-3, with 15 nucleotides matching TRBD2. Trimming removed 5 bases from V and 7 bases from J; junction bases left unmatched: 4. The germline CDR1 and CDR2 sequences are PRHDT and FYEKMQ (reference sequence). The CDR3 has 15 residues.

Regarding this clone: The sample contains more than one DNA sequence encoding this CDR3. The chain uses TRBV18 and TRBJ1-5; TRBD1 might be the D (5 bases). The ends were cut back, 2 bases at V and 5 bases at J, with 7 bases in the middle. CDR1 and CDR2 (germline): KGHSH, LQKENI. This CDR3 is 13 amino acids long. The CDR3 region has the DNA TGTGCCAGCTCACCATCAGGGTATCAGCCCCAGCATTTT. This gives the protein CASSPSGYQPQHF.

This clone is a singleton in its sample. V gene TRBV11-2 combines with J gene TRBJ2-3; TRBD2 matches at 8 bases. Germline-derived CDR1 and CDR2 are SGHAT and FQNNGV. V dropped 5 bases and J dropped 2; count of bases not matched to a gene: 3. The CDR3 is 14 amino acids. The CDR3 here is CASSRLAITDTQYF. CDR3 DNA: TGTGCCAGCAGCCGACTAGCGATCACAGATACGCAGTATTTT. The full variable domain, in which reference TRBV11-2 and TRBJ2-3 provide the parts outside the CDR3, is EAGVAQSPRYKIIEKRQSVAFWCNPISGHATLYWYQQILGQGPKLLIQFQNNGVVDDSQLPKDRFSAERLKGVDSTLKIQPAKLEDSAVYLCASSRLAITDTQYFGPGTRLTVL.

The V and J genes are TRBV23-1 and TRBJ2-2, with unresolved D. TRBV23-1 is an ORF, with its function uncertain. This CDR3 spans 18 amino acids. The V gene lost 2 bases and the J gene lost 0 bases, with 16 bases spanning the gap. DNA for the CDR3: TGCGCCAGCAGTCAACAACGGTTCGGACGCGCGAACACCGGGGAGCTGTTTTTT. This translates into CASSQQRFGRANTGELFF.

The chain combines TRBV2 with TRBJ1-2, with unresolved D. Trimming shortened V by 6 bases and J by 4 bases, and 12 bases separated the two germline ends. This CDR3 spans 13 amino acids. Germline values: CDR1 SNHLY, CDR2 FYNNEI. The CDR3 protein is CASSREDSYGYTF. The CDR3 DNA is TGTGCCAGCAGCCGGGAGGACTCCTATGGCTACACCTTC.

About this clone itself: Germline is not matched at one junction end, which may reflect a read error. This rearrangement joins TRBV19 to TRBJ2-3, with 9 nucleotides matching TRBD2. Germline V gives CDR1 LNHDA, CDR2 SQIVND (reference sequence). The CDR3 extends over 14 amino acids. The CDR3: CASRIAGARDTQYF. Here the CDR3 DNA reads TGTGCCAGTAGAATAGCGGGGGCTAGGGATACGCAGTATTTT.

This chain uses TRBV5-4 with TRBJ2-1; D perhaps matches TRBD2 (5 bases). The CDR3 covers 13 residues. Germline values: CDR1 SGHNT, CDR2 YYREEE (reference sequence). Trimming pared 1 base from V and 8 bases from J, leaving 10 bases between. The CDR3 spells CASSLRGVDEQFF. The CDR3 nucleotides are TGTGCCAGCAGCTTGCGGGGAGTAGATGAGCAGTTCTTC.